Frequency places the clone carrying this T cell receptor (beta chain) as large. Its antigen is as yet unknown. This specimen belongs to a study of synovial regulatory T cells in juvenile arthritis. Study-wide results and caveats: Across patients, iaTreg TCR repertoires were mostly private, partly shared with synovial Teff and blood CPL.

Germline assignment: CDR1 LGHNA and CDR2 YSLEER. The CDR3 has 17 residues. A DNA sequence was not provided. The assay was immunoSEQ multiplex PCR, and TCRdb's table has in-frame clones only and misses some. The ten top clones account for about an eighth, within a sample of roughly 2,200 clones. Each patient with active arthritis gave synovial fluid along with matched peripheral blood. The sequenced sample consisted of Treg cells from the synovium. The chain carries TRBV4-3 and TRBJ1-3; the TCRdb D gene call, TRBD1, has no DNA to confirm it. The receptor comes from a donor younger than 30 with juvenile idiopathic arthritis. This CDR3 is CASSQYQTGRTGNTIYF.